A single sample is the source of the 24 T cell receptor beta chains below, sequenced in a study of blood T cell repertoires in COVID-19. Measured with immunoSEQ multiplex PCR; TCRdb has only the in-frame clones, and not every one. The sample carries under 250,000 clones, about four fifths recorded once. Input material: peripheral blood. Source of these receptors: a woman in her thirties or forties with COVID-19, enrolled during active disease.

CDR3 coding DNA: TGTGCCAGTACGGAGACAGTCTATGGCTACACCTTC. Translating it yields CASTETVYGYTF. The chain links TRBV19 to TRBJ1-2; D possibly corresponds to TRBD1 (5 bases). Trimming cost V 7 bases and J 4 bases, with 10 bases left between them. The CDR3 has 12 residues. Germline loops: CDR1 LNHDA, CDR2 SQIVND (reference sequence).

The chain links TRBV21-1 to TRBJ2-4; the table names TRBD1, a call not compared with the DNA. TRBV21-1 is marked as a pseudogene. The CDR3 contains 18 residues. The CDR3 region has the DNA TGTGCCAGCAGCAAAGCAAGGGAGAGCAGGGGACCCAAAAACATTCAGTACTTC. This gives the protein CASSKARESRGPKNIQYF.

The V and J genes are TRBV7-2 and TRBJ2-7; 12 bases map to TRBD1. The V segment lost 5 bases and the J segment 9 bases; nucleotides outside the gene matches: 8. Germline V gene lookup returns CDR1 SGHTA and CDR2 FQGNSA. The CDR3 is 14 residues long. The CDR3 bases are TGTGCCAGCAGCGTCGGGACAGGGGGCTTAGGGCAGTACTTC. Translation gives CASSVGTGGLGQYF.

V is TRBV5-6 and J is TRBJ1-5; TRBD1 matches at 8 bases. The CDR3 loop spans 15 amino acids. V trimming: 3 bases; J trimming: 5 bases; junction bases outside the gene matches: 7. CDR1 is SGHDT and CDR2 is YYEEEE in the germline V gene. CDR3 sequence: CASSSLGQVDQPQHF. DNA of the CDR3: TGTGCCAGCAGCTCCCTGGGACAGGTAGATCAGCCCCAGCATTTT.

The gene calls are TRBV2 and TRBJ2-7, with 15 bases fitting TRBD2. The CDR3 is made up of 20 amino acids. Germline values: CDR1 SNHLY, CDR2 FYNNEI. J lost 0 bases, V lost 8 bases, and 17 bases had no gene match. CDR3 sequence: CASLGLAGGTRPLFSYEQYF. As DNA, the CDR3 is TGTGCCAGCTTGGGACTAGCGGGGGGCACTCGTCCGCTTTTCTCCTACGAGCAGTACTTC. The whole variable domain, remainder taken from reference TRBV2 and TRBJ2-7, is EPEVTQTPSHQVTQMGQEVILRCVPISNHLYFYWYRQILGQKVEFLVSFYNNEISEKSEIFDDQFSVERPDGSNFTLKIRSTKLEDSAMYFCASLGLAGGTRPLFSYEQYFGPGTRLTVT.

This clone has only a few counts. The CDR3 protein is CASSQDASIQETQYF. The CDR3 DNA reads TGTGCCAGCAGCCAAGATGCTAGCATCCAAGAGACCCAGTACTTC. The chain has TRBV4-2 and TRBJ2-5; D perhaps matches TRBD2 (5 bases). Germline-derived CDR1 and CDR2 are LGHNA and YNFKEQ. Trimming pared 0 bases from V and 1 base from J, leaving 9 bases between. This CDR3 has 15 residues.

This rearrangement joins TRBV6-4 to TRBJ2-2; D unclear. V dropped 4 bases and J dropped 7 bases, with 13 bases sitting between them. The CDR3 is made up of 14 amino acids. From germline, CDR1 is MRHNA and CDR2 SNTAGT. The CDR3 sequence is CASSVQVDGGELFF. For the CDR3, the DNA is TGTGCCAGCAGTGTGCAGGTGGATGGCGGGGAGCTGTTTTTT.

To note about this clone: The sample holds other DNA sequences that translate to the same CDR3. The V call is TRBV30, the J call TRBJ2-7, with D possibly matching TRBD1 (5 bases). V dropped 4 bases and J dropped 1 base, with 8 bases sitting between them. Germline CDR1 reads GTSNPN; CDR2 reads SVGIG (reference sequence). This CDR3 comprises 12 residues. CDR3 sequence (DNA): TGTGCCTGGAACCCAGGGTCCTACGAGCAGTACTTC. It codes for CAWNPGSYEQYF. Full variable domain (missing parts from reference TRBV30 and TRBJ2-7): SQTIHQWPATLVQPVGSPLSLECTVEGTSNPNLYWYRQAAGRGLQLLFYSVGIGQISSEVPQNLSASRPQDRQFILSSKKLLLSDSGFYLCAWNPGSYEQYFGPGTRLTVT.

This sequence joins TRBV19 and TRBJ2-1, with 9 bases matching TRBD1. The CDR3 totals 14 residues. The germline V gene has CDR1 LNHDA and CDR2 SQIVND (reference sequence). V was pared by 6 bases and J by 12 bases, with 12 bases of the junction left unmatched. CDR3 nucleotide sequence: TGTGCCAGTAGATTGGGACAGGGTGCGGATGCGCAGTTCTTC. This sequence encodes CASRLGQGADAQFF. The complete variable domain, with remaining parts taken from reference TRBV19 and TRBJ2-1, reads DGGITQSPKYLFRKEGQNVTLSCEQNLNHDAMYWYRQDPGQGLRLIYYSQIVNDFQKGDIAEGYSVSREKKESFPLTVTSAQKNPTAFYLCASRLGQGADAQFFGPGTRLTVL.

This chain uses TRBV9 with TRBJ1-4; the D gene is possibly TRBD1 (6 bases). The CDR3 contains 14 residues. The V and J ends lost 4 bases and 5 bases respectively, with 12 bases between them. CDR1 and CDR2 (germline): SGDLS, YYNGEE. CDR3 DNA sequence: TGTGCCAGCAGCCCCAGGGGCGTGAATGAAAAACTGTTTTTT. Translated: CASSPRGVNEKLFF. Using reference TRBV9 and TRBJ1-4 for the parts outside the CDR3, the full variable domain is DSGVTQTPKHLITATGQRVTLRCSPRSGDLSVYWYQQSLDQGLQFLIQYYNGEERAKGNILERFSAQQFPDLHSELNLSSLELGDSALYFCASSPRGVNEKLFFGSGTQLSVL.

The chain joins TRBV5-1 to TRBJ1-1, with D possibly being TRBD1 (6 bases). The length of the CDR3 is 14 residues. Per germline, CDR1 SGHRS and CDR2 YFSETQ. The V and J ends lost 4 bases and 0 bases respectively, with 10 bases between them. The CDR3 region is CASSRQAMNTEAFF. CDR3 in DNA: TGCGCCAGCAGCCGACAGGCTATGAACACTGAAGCTTTCTTT.

This chain links TRBV29-1 with TRBJ1-1; D may be TRBD1 (6 bases). CDR1 is SQVTM and CDR2 is ANQGSEA in the germline V gene. The CDR3 totals 13 residues. Deletions cut 5 bases from V and 1 base from J, with 11 bases between. In DNA form, the CDR3 reads TGCAGCGTTCCTGGGACAAGGAACACTGAAGCTTTCTTT. It codes for CSVPGTRNTEAFF.

The CDR3 is CASSLGTGGHEQYF. CDR3 nucleotides: TGTGCCAGCAGCCTGGGGACAGGGGGGCACGAGCAGTACTTC. The chain joins TRBV7-3 to TRBJ2-7; TRBD1 agrees at 11 bases. The V gene's germline CDR1 is SGHTA and CDR2 FQGTGA. J lost 5 bases, V lost 5 bases, and 5 bases had no gene match. The length of the CDR3 is 14 residues.

V is TRBV9 and J is TRBJ2-2, with D uncertain. The V and J ends lost 3 bases and 6 bases respectively, with 6 bases between them. The germline V gene has CDR1 SGDLS and CDR2 YYNGEE. The CDR3 runs to 12 residues. The CDR3 nucleotides read TGTGCCAGCAGCGCCTTAGCCGGGGAGCTGTTTTTT. It encodes CASSALAGELFF.

This clone was seen only a few times. This rearrangement joins TRBV2 to TRBJ1-6; D gene unclear. The CDR3 is made up of 14 amino acids. Germline V gene lookup returns CDR1 SNHLY and CDR2 FYNNEI. Trimming took 7 bases from V and 7 from J, leaving 14 bases between them. The CDR3: CASTYSPGNSPLHF. The CDR3, as DNA: TGTGCCAGCACCTATAGTCCGGGGAATTCACCCCTCCACTTT.

The chain joins TRBV5-1 to TRBJ1-1; tentative D call: TRBD1 (5 bases). The V end was cut by 6 bases, the J end by 5 bases, with 14 bases between. CDR3 size: 13 residues. Germline CDR1 SGHRS, CDR2 YFSETQ. The CDR3 here is CASTNSRVTEAFF. The DNA for the CDR3 is TGCGCCAGCACCAACAGCAGGGTTACTGAAGCTTTCTTT.

The J gene is TRBJ2-5, the V gene TRBV5-6, with 7 bases aligning to TRBD1. The CDR3 contains 14 residues. V was clipped by 2 bases and J by 5 bases; unmatched bases: 6. Germline V gene sequence: CDR1 SGHDT, CDR2 YYEEEE. The CDR3 DNA follows: TGTGCCAGCAGCTTAAATACAGGGGATGAGACCCAGTACTTC. Translation: CASSLNTGDETQYF. The whole variable domain, filled in from reference TRBV5-6 and TRBJ2-5, reads DAGVTQSPTHLIKTRGQQVTLRCSPKSGHDTVSWYQQALGQGPQFIFQYYEEEERQRGNFPDRFSGHQFPNYSSELNVNALLLGDSALYLCASSLNTGDETQYFGPGTRLLVL.

The chain links TRBV3-1 (or the pseudogene TRBV3-2) to TRBJ2-5, with unresolved D. The ends were cut back, 1 base at V and 0 bases at J, with 18 bases in the middle. This CDR3 has 18 residues. The germline V gene encodes CDR1 LGHDT and CDR2 YNNKEL (reference sequence). The CDR3 region is CASSQGATQAGYQETQYF. The CDR3 region has the DNA TGTGCCAGCAGCCAAGGCGCCACTCAAGCAGGTTACCAAGAGACCCAGTACTTC.

The chain employs TRBV6-2 or TRBV6-3 and TRBJ1-1, with 9 bases identical to TRBD1. The CDR3 sequence is 17 residues long. The V and J ends lost 4 bases and 5 bases, in that order; junction bases with no gene match: 14. Per the germline V gene, CDR1 is MNHEY and CDR2 is SVGEGT. For the CDR3, the DNA is TGTGCCAGCAGTTCACATACAGGGGGCCCCCATTGGACTGAAGCTTTCTTT. As protein: CASSSHTGGPHWTEAFF.

The chain links TRBV2 to TRBJ2-1, with D tentatively TRBD2 (5 bases). The CDR3 sequence is 14 residues long. The V gene's germline CDR1 is SNHLY and CDR2 FYNNEI. V was cut by 7 bases and J by 4 bases, with 14 bases left in between. The CDR3 protein is CASTFGVLYNEQFF. CDR3 bases: TGTGCCAGCACTTTCGGGGTACTTTACAATGAGCAGTTCTTC.

V is TRBV5-1 and J is TRBJ2-7, with a weak D call TRBD2 (6 bases). This CDR3 comprises 15 residues. Trimming removed 0 bases at V and 6 bases at J, with 16 bases between. The V gene's germline CDR1 is SGHRS and CDR2 YFSETQ. The DNA for the CDR3 is TGCGCCAGCAGCTTGGATCAGGGACTCCTGGGCGAGCAGTACTTC. The encoded protein is CASSLDQGLLGEQYF.

This rearrangement joins TRBV7-9 to TRBJ1-5; the D is unclear. V lost 5 bases and J 6 bases, leaving 23 bases between the germline ends. This CDR3 spans 17 amino acids. Germline-derived CDR1 and CDR2 are SEHNR and FQNEAQ (reference sequence). The CDR3 nucleotides read TGTGCCAGCAGCATTTCGATCGGGTACGGGTTCAGTCAGCCCCAGCATTTT. Protein product: CASSISIGYGFSQPQHF.

The chain uses TRBV4-1 and TRBJ2-1; 7 positions match TRBD1. CDR3 length: 15 amino acids. V gave up 0 bases and J gave up 4 bases; unmatched junction bases: 3. Germline values: CDR1 MGHRA, CDR2 YSYEKL. CDR3 sequence (DNA): TGCGCCAGCAGCCAAGAAGGGACAGCTTACAATGAGCAGTTCTTC. It codes for CASSQEGTAYNEQFF.

The chain recombines TRBV7-9 with TRBJ1-2; TRBD1 matches at 9 bases. Trimming cost V 5 bases and J 3 bases; bases outside gene matches: 4. This CDR3 contains 14 residues. Germline V gene data show CDR1 as SEHNR and CDR2 as FQNEAQ (reference sequence). CDR3 sequence reads: CASSVRDRDYGYTF. The CDR3 bases are TGTGCCAGCAGCGTTCGGGACAGGGACTATGGCTACACCTTC.